Listed below are T cell receptor beta chains from one sample, sequenced in a study of T-cell memory formation after mild COVID-19. TCRdb reprocessed the 5' RACE reads with MiXCR, giving one entry per CDR3 protein. Among 580,000 or so distinct CDR3 sequences, roughly 17% were seen once, and the ten largest hold about 8.1%. Sequences were obtained from PBMCs or a T cell subset sorted from them (not recorded which). All receptors come from an adult woman who had mild COVID-19 (a few samples of this study predate the infection). Cell type and time point are not known. Both conserved end residues are part of each CDR3. The D gene is left open where the match is weak. Clone size is shown for a subset of rows, as once, few, many or a class of expanded clone.

>NA|TRBV5-1|TRBJ1-1|NA
TGCGCCAGCAGTTTTGACAGCTTCAACACTGAAGCTTTCTTT
CASSFDSFNTEAFF
>TRBD2|TRBV5-1|TRBJ2-5|many
TGCGCCAGCAGCTTAGCGGGGTCCCAAGAGACCCAGTACTTC
CASSLAGSQETQYF
>NA|TRBV30|TRBJ2-3|NA
TGTGCCTGGAGTGAGTTAACGTTAAGCACAGATACGCAGTATTTT
CAWSELTLSTDTQYF
>NA|TRBV12-3/TRBV12-4|TRBJ2-3|NA
TGTGCCAGCACAAAGCGCGGGAGCACAGATACGCAGTATTTT
CASTKRGSTDTQYF
>TRBD2|TRBV12-3/TRBV12-4|TRBJ2-2|few
TGTGCCAGCAGTTTAGGCGGGGGAGGCGGCACCGGGGAGCTGTTTTTT
CASSLGGGGGTGELFF
>TRBD2|TRBV4-1|TRBJ2-5|NA
TGCGCCAGCAGCCCACGGACTAGCGGGGGGGGACAAGAGACCCAGTACTTC
CASSPRTSGGGQETQYF
>NA|TRBV24-1|TRBJ2-5|NA
TGTGCCACCAGTGACGCCGGCAGAAACCAAGAGACCCAGTACTTC
CATSDAGRNQETQYF
>TRBD2|TRBV5-5|TRBJ2-7|few
TGTGCCAGCAGCGAGACTAGCGGGGGTCCCCGACCATTCTACGAGCAGTACTTC
CASSETSGGPRPFYEQYF
>TRBD1|TRBV7-9|TRBJ1-1|NA
TGTGCCAGCAGCTCTGACAGGGGGGTCTTTACTGAAGCTTTCTTT
CASSSDRGVFTEAFF
>NA|TRBV5-1|TRBJ2-7|few
TGCGCCAGCAGCCCCTCGGGGGAGAACTACGAGCAGTACTTC
CASSPSGENYEQYF
>TRBD1|TRBV6-2/TRBV6-3|TRBJ2-2|few
TGTGCCAGCAGTTACGGGCACAGGGGAACCGGGGAGCTGTTTTTT
CASSYGHRGTGELFF
>NA|TRBV7-8|TRBJ1-2|NA
TGTGCCAGCAGCTTAGTTATGAGGGGAGTAGACTATGGCTACACCTTC
CASSLVMRGVDYGYTF
>TRBD1|TRBV28|TRBJ1-1|NA
TGTGCCAGCAGTTATGTACGTCTCGGAAGGACAGGGGACACTGAAGCTTTCTTT
CASSYVRLGRTGDTEAFF
>NA|TRBV6-5|TRBJ2-1|few
TGTGCCAGCAGCTCATGGAACCTACACAATGAGCAGTTCTTC
CASSSWNLHNEQFF
>TRBD2|TRBV4-1|TRBJ2-1|once
TGCGCCAGCAGCCTCACGAGGAGCCTAGCGGACTCCTACAATGAGCAGTTCTTC
CASSLTRSLADSYNEQFF
>NA|TRBV10-3|TRBJ1-1|NA
TGTGCCATCAGTGAGTCGGCAGGGATCACTGAAGCTTTCTTT
CAISESAGITEAFF
>NA|TRBV2|TRBJ1-1|NA
TGTGCCAGCAGTGATCTTAACACTGAAGCTTTCTTT
CASSDLNTEAFF
>TRBD1|TRBV6-5|TRBJ2-1|many
TGTGCCAGCAGTTACGCCCCCGGGACAGGCGACAATGAGCAGTTCTTC
CASSYAPGTGDNEQFF
>TRBD2|TRBV7-3|TRBJ2-2|NA
TGTGCCAGCAGCTTAACAGCGGGGGGAACCGGGGAGCTGTTTTTT
CASSLTAGGTGELFF
>NA|TRBV6-1|TRBJ1-1|NA
TGTGCCACCCTCATAGGGCAGAACACTGAAGCTTTCTTT
CATLIGQNTEAFF
>NA|TRBV7-9|TRBJ2-3|NA
TGTGCCAGCAGCCCCCTGGGGGAAGGGAGAGATACGCAGTATTTT
CASSPLGEGRDTQYF
>TRBD2|TRBV7-2|TRBJ2-1|NA
TGTGCCAGCAGCCCGACTAGCGGGACGTTCGGTGAGCAGTTCTTC
CASSPTSGTFGEQFF
>NA|TRBV7-8|TRBJ1-5|NA
TGTGCCAGCAGCACCAAACGGACCCAGCACAATCAGCCCCAGCATTTT
CASSTKRTQHNQPQHF
>NA|TRBV7-9|TRBJ2-4|few
TGTGCCAGCAGTCCTGCGTACATTCAGTACTTC
CASSPAYIQYF
>NA|TRBV20-1|TRBJ1-2|few
TGCAGTGCTAGGATCTGGGCGGGCTACACCTTC
CSARIWAGYTF
>NA|TRBV19|TRBJ1-5|NA
TGTGCCAGTAGTACAGGTTTTGGCAATCAGCCCAAGCATTTT
CASSTGFGNQPKHF
>NA|TRBV7-3|TRBJ2-3|few
TGTGCCAGCAGCTTGCCTTTAGGCGCTGGGACAGATACGCAGTATTTT
CASSLPLGAGTDTQYF
>TRBD2|TRBV5-6|TRBJ2-1|NA
TGTGCCAGCAGCCGGAAGACTAGCGGTGTCGATGAGCAGTTCTTC
CASSRKTSGVDEQFF
>NA|TRBV5-1|TRBJ2-5|NA
TGCGCCAGCAGCCCAGGGACTGTCTTAAAAGAGACCCAGTACTTC
CASSPGTVLKETQYF
>NA|TRBV4-1|TRBJ2-2|NA
TGCGCCAGCAGCCCCTACCCCCCTTCTGAGAACACCGGGGAGCTGTTTTTT
CASSPYPPSENTGELFF
>NA|TRBV19|TRBJ1-2|few
TGTGCCAGTAGTATGTCTCCGAACTATGGCTACACCTTC
CASSMSPNYGYTF
>TRBD1|TRBV30|TRBJ2-7|NA
TGTGCCTGGAGTCCCCTGAGGGTATCCGGGACAGCCTACGAGCAGTACTTC
CAWSPLRVSGTAYEQYF
>NA|TRBV10-3|TRBJ1-1|few
TGTGCCATCAGTATCGGTAGCTCCGGAGGAAAAGCTTTCTTT
CAISIGSSGGKAFF
>TRBD2|TRBV15|TRBJ2-1|few
TGTGCCACCAGCAGAGATCCTAGCGGGGGGCTACCCTACAATGAGCAGTTCTTC
CATSRDPSGGLPYNEQFF
>TRBD2|TRBV7-2|TRBJ2-1|once
TGTGCCAGCAGCTTCAGCGGGGGGACCCCCAATGAGCAGTTCTTC
CASSFSGGTPNEQFF
>NA|TRBV2|TRBJ2-7|few
TGTGCCAGCAGTACCTTGGATCGGTCCTACGAGCAGTACTTC
CASSTLDRSYEQYF
>NA|TRBV4-2|TRBJ1-6|few
TGTGCCAGCAGCCGCCCAACAGGAGATTCACCCCTCCACTTT
CASSRPTGDSPLHF
>NA|TRBV27|TRBJ2-7|NA
TGTGCCAGCAGTTTTAAGGGATACCCCTACGAGCAGTACTTC
CASSFKGYPYEQYF
>NA|TRBV10-3|TRBJ1-6|few
TGTGCCATCAGTGAAGGGGGTTCACCCCTCCACTTT
CAISEGGSPLHF
>NA|TRBV6-5|TRBJ2-1|NA
TGTGCCAGCAGTTACTTCAGGGACAATGAGCAGTTCTTC
CASSYFRDNEQFF
>NA|TRBV20-1|TRBJ1-5|NA
TGCAGTGCTAGAGATTGGCAGGGGAGGCAAAGCAATCAGCCCCAGCATTTT
CSARDWQGRQSNQPQHF
>TRBD2|TRBV7-9|TRBJ2-1|few
TGTGCCAGCAGCATACTCGGACTAGCGGGAGGTCGGAGGGATGAGCAGTTCTTC
CASSILGLAGGRRDEQFF
>TRBD2|TRBV7-6|TRBJ2-1|few
TGTGCCAGCAGCTTAGGCCTCGGGAGGCAGCAGTTCTTC
CASSLGLGRQQFF
>NA|TRBV6-1|TRBJ2-1|few
TGTGCCAGCAGAGAGACACGCAATGAGCAGTTCTTC
CASRETRNEQFF
>TRBD2|TRBV6-5|TRBJ2-5|few
TGTGCCAGCAGACTAGCGGGGGGTACCCAGTACTTC
CASRLAGGTQYF